The 27 T cell receptor beta chains reported below all come from one sample, sequenced in a study of OX40 agonist ivuxolimab in advanced cancers. Method: immunoSEQ multiplex PCR; TCRdb's copy keeps in-frame clones and lacks some. The sample includes 75,000 to 100,000 clones, roughly 90% of them seen just once. Source: CD4+ or CD8+ T cells sorted from blood, taken in a trial of the OX40 agonist ivuxolimab. All receptors come from an adult with an advanced solid tumor such as melanoma, head and neck, liver or kidney cancer.

The chain uses TRBV7-2 and TRBJ1-1; D unclear. The V gene's germline CDR1 is SGHTA and CDR2 FQGNSA. V was clipped by 3 bases and J by 0 bases, with 5 bases between them. The CDR3 totals 13 residues. The CDR3 region is CASSFTLNTEAFF. CDR3 bases: TGTGCCAGCAGCTTTACTCTGAACACTGAAGCTTTCTTT. The full variable domain, with the rest looked up from reference TRBV7-2 and TRBJ1-1, is GAGVSQSPSNKVTEKGKDVELRCDPISGHTALYWYRQSLGQGLEFLIYFQGNSAPDKSGLPSDRFSAERTGGSVSTLTIQRTQQEDSAVYLCASSFTLNTEAFFGQGTRLTVV.

The chain employs TRBV21-1 and TRBJ2-1; TRBD2 was called by the table and not checked on the DNA. TRBV21-1 is tagged as a pseudogene. The CDR3 spans 16 residues. Written as DNA, the CDR3 is TGTGCCAGCAGCAAAGAGGAGGATCGAGCCTACAATGAGCAGTTCTTC. Translated, it gives CASSKEEDRAYNEQFF.

The CDR3 DNA reads as TGTGCCAGCAGCTTGTCCCGTGGACAGGGGAGGGAAAAACTGTTTTTT. Its translation: CASSLSRGQGREKLFF. The chain is built from TRBV7-9 and TRBJ1-4, with 9 bases aligning to TRBD1. The CDR3 is 16 amino acids. Looked up from germline, CDR1 is SEHNR and CDR2 is FQNEAQ (reference sequence). After removal of 3 bases from V and 8 bases from J, the junction contained 10 bases not matched to a gene.

The gene calls are TRBV18 and TRBJ2-1, with D unresolved. The germline V gene encodes CDR1 KGHSH and CDR2 LQKENI. The CDR3 extends over 16 amino acids. Deletions cut 3 bases from V and 2 bases from J, with 14 bases between. The CDR3 DNA reads TGTGCCAGCTCACCGTCCACACCATCAACCTACAATGAGCAGTTCTTC. It codes for CASSPSTPSTYNEQFF.

This chain joins TRBV11-2 and TRBJ2-7; 8 bases are a match to TRBD1. The germline CDR1 and CDR2 sequences are SGHAT and FQNNGV. With 0 bases clipped from V and 5 bases from J, the junction kept 6 bases outside the gene matches. This CDR3 comprises 15 residues. The DNA of the CDR3 is TGTGCCAGCAGCTTAGAGTCCAGGGGGCGCGACGAGCAGTACTTC. This codes for CASSLESRGRDEQYF.

The chain has TRBV28 and TRBJ2-1; 12 nucleotides agree with TRBD1. The CDR3 contains 14 residues. Losses at the gene ends were 5 bases for V and 9 bases for J; bases not matched to a gene: 5. Germline assignment: CDR1 MDHEN and CDR2 SYDVKM. The CDR3 sequence is CASSPGQGAGEQFF. The CDR3, as DNA: TGTGCCAGCAGTCCGGGACAGGGGGCAGGTGAGCAGTTCTTC.

V is TRBV7-2 and J is TRBJ2-7; 11 bases fit TRBD2. Germline assignment: CDR1 SGHTA and CDR2 FQGNSA. Trimming removed 5 bases from V and 4 bases from J; junction bases left unmatched: 7. CDR3 length: 15 residues. CDR3 in DNA: TGTGCCAGCAGCAGCAGACTAGCGGGAAGGTACGAGCAGTACTTC. Encoded protein: CASSSRLAGRYEQYF.

CDR3 nucleotides: TGTGCCAGCAGCAGGGACACCGAGGATGAGCAGTTCTTC. Amino acid sequence: CASSRDTEDEQFF. The V call is TRBV7-2, the J call TRBJ2-1; TRBD1 might be the D (6 bases). The CDR3 is 13 residues long. V lost 5 bases and J 8 bases, leaving 13 bases between the germline ends. Germline CDR1 and CDR2: SGHTA and FQGNSA.

The chain combines TRBV19 with TRBJ2-2; D perhaps matches TRBD1 (5 bases). V dropped 6 bases and J dropped 6 bases, with 5 bases sitting between them. Germline V gives CDR1 LNHDA, CDR2 SQIVND (reference sequence). This CDR3 region has 11 residues. Here the CDR3 reads CASRGAGELFF. For the CDR3, the DNA is TGTGCCAGTAGAGGGGCCGGGGAGCTGTTTTTT.

V and J are TRBV18 and TRBJ2-5, with 7 bases aligning to TRBD2. The CDR3 is made up of 15 amino acids. CDR1 KGHSH and CDR2 LQKENI come from the germline V gene. J was trimmed by 5 bases and V by 3 bases; bases with no gene match: 9. The CDR3 bases are TGTGCCAGCTCACCCCTCGGCGGGAGACGGGAGACCCAGTACTTC. This sequence encodes CASSPLGGRRETQYF.

V usage is TRBV7-6 and J usage is TRBJ1-4, with 9 bases aligning to TRBD1. CDR1 is SGHVS, CDR2 FNYEAQ, per germline. The CDR3 runs to 16 residues. V trimming: 5 bases; J trimming: 1 base; junction bases outside the gene matches: 5. CDR3 sequence reads: CASSLQGAGTNEKLFF. Here the CDR3 DNA reads TGTGCCAGCAGCCTACAGGGGGCAGGAACTAATGAAAAACTGTTTTTT.

The rearrangement links TRBV21-1 to TRBJ1-5. TRBV21-1 is a pseudogene segment. The CDR3 is made up of 16 amino acids. The CDR3 loop reads CASSKARPPSNQPQHF. Written as DNA, the CDR3 is TGTGCCAGCAGCAAGGCCCGACCACCCAGCAATCAGCCCCAGCATTTT.

The V call is TRBV28, the J call TRBJ1-4; D remains unclear. CDR3 size: 15 residues. CDR1 and CDR2 from the germline V gene are MDHEN and SYDVKM. V lost 3 bases to trimming and J lost 7 bases, with 15 bases between them. The CDR3 here is CASSFRGLVVEKLFF. CDR3 nucleotides: TGTGCCAGCAGTTTCAGAGGGCTGGTTGTTGAAAAACTGTTTTTT.

This sequence joins TRBV4-1 and TRBJ2-7; TRBD1 matches 7 bases. The CDR3 spans 16 residues. CDR1 MGHRA and CDR2 YSYEKL come from the germline V gene. V dropped 1 base and J dropped 3; count of bases not matched to a gene: 9. CDR3 loop: CASSQAPGQTNYEQYF. The CDR3 region has the DNA TGCGCCAGCAGCCAAGCCCCGGGACAGACGAACTACGAGCAGTACTTC.

The chain has TRBV5-1 and TRBJ2-7; 7 bases fit TRBD2. The J segment lost 3 bases and the V segment lost 4 bases, leaving 7 bases of the junction unmatched. CDR3 length: 14 amino acids. The germline V gene has CDR1 SGHRS and CDR2 YFSETQ. CDR3 DNA sequence: TGCGCCAGCAGCCCTAGGCTAGCGGTCTACGAGCAGTACTTC. Translating it yields CASSPRLAVYEQYF. Full variable domain (rest looked up from reference TRBV5-1 and TRBJ2-7): KAGVTQTPRYLIKTRGQQVTLSCSPISGHRSVSWYQQTPGQGLQFLFEYFSETQRNKGNFPGRFSGRQFSNSRSEMNVSTLELGDSALYLCASSPRLAVYEQYFGPGTRLTVT.

Only one count was recorded for this clone. The chain combines TRBV6-1 with TRBJ2-1, with 8 positions matching TRBD1. This CDR3 spans 14 amino acids. Unmatched junction bases numbered 6, after V lost 3 bases and J lost 8 bases. In germline, CDR1 is MNHNS, CDR2 SASEGT. CDR3 loop: CASSDRTGPDEQFF. DNA for the CDR3: TGTGCCAGCAGTGACCGGACAGGGCCCGATGAGCAGTTCTTC.

This rearrangement joins TRBV6-1 to TRBJ1-1; D ambiguous. Germline V gene sequence: CDR1 MNHNS, CDR2 SASEGT. This CDR3 is 13 amino acids long. Deletions cut 7 bases from V and 3 bases from J, with 12 bases between. CDR3 protein: CASMASAYTEAFF. CDR3 DNA sequence: TGTGCCAGCATGGCATCGGCCTACACTGAAGCTTTCTTT.

This chain connects TRBV4-2 to TRBJ2-7; D is uncertain. This CDR3 has 16 amino acids. From germline, CDR1 is LGHNA and CDR2 YNFKEQ. V was clipped by 0 bases and J by 4 bases, with 16 bases between them. CDR3 residues: CASSQEAGGSAYEQYF. The CDR3 DNA follows: TGTGCCAGCAGCCAAGAGGCCGGCGGATCGGCTTACGAGCAGTACTTC.

The rearrangement links TRBV7-9 to TRBJ2-1, with 7 bases identical to TRBD1. The ends lost 4 bases at V and 6 bases at J; junction bases unmatched: 3. Per the germline V gene, CDR1 is SEHNR and CDR2 is FQNEAQ (reference sequence). The CDR3 is made up of 13 amino acids. CDR3 sequence reads: CASSSYRGNEQFF. In nucleotides, the CDR3 is TGTGCCAGCAGCTCGTACAGGGGCAATGAGCAGTTCTTC. Full variable domain (rest looked up from reference TRBV7-9 and TRBJ2-1): DTGVSQNPRHKITKRGQNVTFRCDPISEHNRLYWYRQTLGQGPEFLTYFQNEAQLEKSRLLSDRFSAERPKGSFSTLEIQRTEQGDSAMYLCASSSYRGNEQFFGPGTRLTVL.

The chain recombines TRBV11-1 with TRBJ2-7; D possibly corresponds to TRBD2 (5 bases). The germline V and J ends were trimmed by 1 base and 2 bases, with 9 bases remaining between them. The CDR3 covers 14 residues. Germline V gives CDR1 SGHAT, CDR2 FQDESV (reference sequence). CDR3 in amino acids: CASSLEYGTYEQYF. CDR3 DNA sequence: TGTGCCAGCAGCTTAGAGTACGGGACCTACGAGCAGTACTTC. Complete variable domain (other parts from reference TRBV11-1 and TRBJ2-7): EAEVAQSPRYKITEKSQAVAFWCDPISGHATLYWYRQILGQGPELLVQFQDESVVDDSQLPKDRFSAERLKGVDSTLKIQPAELGDSAMYLCASSLEYGTYEQYFGPGTRLTVT.

The chain links TRBV5-6 to TRBJ2-5; D is ambiguous. Germline V lookup: CDR1 SGHDT, CDR2 YYEEEE. V was cut by 4 bases and J by 2 bases, with 18 bases left in between. The CDR3 is made up of 16 amino acids. This chain's CDR3 is CASSPLLTRKQETQYF. DNA of the CDR3: TGTGCCAGCAGCCCCCTCCTAACACGCAAACAAGAGACCCAGTACTTC.

V and J are TRBV19 and TRBJ1-5, with 9 bases matching TRBD1. This CDR3 contains 15 residues. The germline CDR1 and CDR2 sequences are LNHDA and SQIVND (reference sequence). The trim removed 7 bases at V and 7 bases at J, leaving 11 bases unmatched. CDR3 sequence: CASTTKGTGRQPQHF. CDR3 sequence (DNA): TGTGCCAGTACCACCAAAGGGACAGGGAGACAGCCCCAGCATTTT.

V is TRBV9 and J is TRBJ2-7; D possibly corresponds to TRBD1 (5 bases). CDR3 size: 14 residues. V lost 5 bases, J lost 0 bases, and 12 bases lay in between. Germline V gene lookup returns CDR1 SGDLS and CDR2 YYNGEE. CDR3 in amino acids: CASSPNRLSYEQYF. The CDR3 DNA reads TGTGCCAGCAGTCCCAACAGGCTCTCCTACGAGCAGTACTTC. Looking up the rest from reference TRBV9 and TRBJ2-7 gives the full variable domain: DSGVTQTPKHLITATGQRVTLRCSPRSGDLSVYWYQQSLDQGLQFLIQYYNGEERAKGNILERFSAQQFPDLHSELNLSSLELGDSALYFCASSPNRLSYEQYFGPGTRLTVT.

This sequence joins TRBV27 and TRBJ2-6; D not certain. The V gene's germline CDR1 is MNHEY and CDR2 SMNVEV (reference sequence). Trimming stripped 2 bases from V and 2 bases from J, with 1 base between. The CDR3 is made up of 13 amino acids. CDR3: CASSLAGANVLTF. CDR3 nucleotides: TGTGCCAGCAGTTTAGCTGGGGCCAACGTCCTGACTTTC.

V and J are TRBV28 and TRBJ2-7; the D is unclear. The CDR3 has 14 amino acids. Between the trimmed V and J ends, which lost 3 bases and 3 bases, there was a span of 12 bases. Looked up from germline, CDR1 is MDHEN and CDR2 is SYDVKM. As DNA, the CDR3 is TGTGCCAGCAGTTTCGACGCCATTAGCTACGAGCAGTACTTC. The encoded protein is CASSFDAISYEQYF.

The V gene is TRBV6-6, the J gene TRBJ1-4, with 9 bases fitting TRBD1. Germline V CDR1 and CDR2: MNHNY, SVGAGI (reference sequence). With V trimmed by 6 bases and J by 0 bases, 5 bases remained unmatched. The CDR3 length is 16 residues. The chain's CDR3 is CASRVQGASTNEKLFF. In DNA, the CDR3 is TGTGCCAGCAGAGTACAGGGGGCGTCAACTAATGAAAAACTGTTTTTT.

The CDR3 is CASSVTSGINTGELFF. CDR3 bases: TGTGCCAGCAGCGTAACTAGCGGGATAAACACCGGGGAGCTGTTTTTT. The chain links TRBV9 to TRBJ2-2; 10 nucleotides agree with TRBD2. The CDR3 contains 16 residues. Germline-derived CDR1 and CDR2 are SGDLS and YYNGEE. V lost 1 base and J lost 2; bases outside the gene matches: 2.